This TCR beta chain stems from a study of spatial heterogeneity in lung cancer. Each CDR3 protein gets one entry after TCRdb re-called the 5' RACE reads with MiXCR. The sample has over 3,000 distinct CDR3 sequences, 7% to 10% seen once; the top ten hold around 14%. This clonotype was counted a few times. No antigen is known for it. Indicated time point: sample taken at primary tumor resection. A total of approximately 70 untreated early-stage non-small cell lung cancer patients served as donors. Tumor, nontumor lung or frozen PBMC supplied whole RNA, sequenced without sorting. Study-wide results and caveats: It was found that expanded intratumoral alpha and beta TCR counts tracked tumor mutation counts.

This TCR derives from a male donor with early-stage non-small cell lung cancer. The sample consisted of lung tumor tissue, taken at surgery.

For the CDR3, the DNA is TGTGCCAGCAGCCCCGGGGACACGAACACTGAAGCTTTCTTT. The encoded protein is CASSPGDTNTEAFF. V is TRBV7-6 and J is TRBJ1-1; tentative D call: TRBD1 (6 bases). There are 14 residues in the CDR3. Germline CDR1 SGHVS, CDR2 FNYEAQ. Between the trimmed V and J ends, which lost 5 bases and 1 base, there was a span of 11 bases.